These 16 T cell receptor beta chains share one sample of origin, sequenced in a study of blood T cell repertoires in COVID-19. TCRdb's table, derived via immunoSEQ multiplex PCR, lists solely in-frame clones and lacks some. The data hold 110,000 to 150,000 clones, with approximately 80% observed a single time. Source material: PBMCs or T cells enriched from blood (not recorded which). The receptors stem from a woman aged 45-65 years who had recovered from COVID-19.

V is TRBV19 and J is TRBJ1-2; 8 bases map to TRBD1. This CDR3 has 15 amino acids. Germline V gives CDR1 LNHDA, CDR2 SQIVND (reference sequence). V lost 4 bases and J lost 2; bases outside the gene matches: 6. Here the CDR3 DNA reads TGTGCCAGTAGTAACGTTAACAGGGGGAACTATGGCTACACCTTC. It translates to CASSNVNRGNYGYTF. The whole variable domain, remainder taken from reference TRBV19 and TRBJ1-2, is DGGITQSPKYLFRKEGQNVTLSCEQNLNHDAMYWYRQDPGQGLRLIYYSQIVNDFQKGDIAEGYSVSREKKESFPLTVTSAQKNPTAFYLCASSNVNRGNYGYTFGSGTRLTVV.

V gene TRBV7-9 combines with J gene TRBJ1-1, with D hard to call. Germline-derived CDR1 and CDR2 are SEHNR and FQNEAQ (reference sequence). V was shortened by 5 bases and J by 6 bases, with 13 bases between the two germline ends. This CDR3 has 13 residues. CDR3 loop: CASSEVQIAEAFF. The CDR3 region has the DNA TGTGCCAGCAGCGAGGTCCAAATAGCTGAAGCTTTCTTT.

The chain is built from TRBV3-1 (or the pseudogene TRBV3-2) and TRBJ1-6, with TRBD1 identical over 7 bases. The CDR3 sequence is 15 residues long. V trimming: 3 bases; J trimming: 5 bases; junction bases outside the gene matches: 4. CDR1 is LGHDT, CDR2 YNNKEL, per germline (reference sequence). The CDR3 nucleotides are TGTGCCAGCAGCCACCGGCAGGGGGATAATTCACCCCTCCACTTT. It yields the protein CASSHRQGDNSPLHF.

This chain joins TRBV28 and TRBJ2-7, with 8 nucleotides matching TRBD1. The junction had 6 bases not matched to a gene; V was cut back by 1 base and J by 1 base. The CDR3 is 16 residues long. Germline V CDR1 and CDR2: MDHEN, SYDVKM. CDR3 residues: CASSLYGTGQSYEQYF. CDR3 coding DNA: TGTGCCAGCAGTTTATACGGGACAGGTCAGTCCTACGAGCAGTACTTC.

This clone was counted only a few times. The V gene is TRBV11-3, the J gene TRBJ1-1, with D unresolved. Trimming took 2 bases from V and 0 from J, leaving 7 bases between them. The germline V gene has CDR1 SGHNT and CDR2 YENEEA. There are 14 residues in the CDR3. The CDR3 reads CASSLYGVNTEAFF. CDR3 sequence (DNA): TGTGCCAGCAGCTTATACGGGGTGAACACTGAAGCTTTCTTT.

The chain uses TRBV25-1 and TRBJ1-2; 8 bases align to TRBD1. Per the germline V gene, CDR1 is MGHDK and CDR2 is SYGVNS. The CDR3 covers 14 residues. V dropped 5 bases and J dropped 3; count of bases not matched to a gene: 5. CDR3 in DNA: TGTGCCAGCAGTACCCGGACAGGGTACTATGGCTACACCTTC. Its protein product is CASSTRTGYYGYTF.

This chain links TRBV10-3 with TRBJ2-1; 13 positions match TRBD2. The CDR3 length is 15 residues. Looked up from germline, CDR1 is ENHRY and CDR2 is SYGVKD. The junction had 4 bases not matched to a gene; V was cut back by 6 bases and J by 5 bases. CDR3 sequence: CAISGTSGAHNEQFF. The CDR3 nucleotides read TGTGCCATCAGCGGGACTAGCGGGGCCCACAATGAGCAGTTCTTC.

This chain links TRBV18 with TRBJ1-1; D call uncertain. Germline values: CDR1 KGHSH, CDR2 LQKENI. Trimming took off 2 bases at V and 0 bases at J, with 7 bases between the two ends. The CDR3 totals 14 residues. For the CDR3, the DNA is TGTGCCAGCTCACCAAACATAATGAACACTGAAGCTTTCTTT. Translated, it gives CASSPNIMNTEAFF.

The chain joins TRBV4-1 to TRBJ2-2; 7 positions agree with TRBD1. The V and J ends lost 8 bases and 1 base, in that order; junction bases with no gene match: 7. Germline loops: CDR1 MGHRA, CDR2 YSYEKL. CDR3 length: 15 amino acids. The CDR3 sequence: CASEPGQLNTGELFF. The CDR3 nucleotides read TGCGCCAGCGAACCGGGACAGCTGAACACCGGGGAGCTGTTTTTT.

CDR3 region: CASSQEPQDTHSNQPQHF. CDR3 in DNA: TGCGCCAGCAGCCAAGAACCCCAGGACACCCATAGCAATCAGCCCCAGCATTTT. This sequence joins TRBV4-1 and TRBJ1-5; TRBD1 is a possible D gene (5 bases). In germline, CDR1 is MGHRA, CDR2 YSYEKL. The CDR3 is made up of 18 amino acids. V was trimmed by 0 bases and J by 0 bases, leaving 15 bases between them.

The chain joins TRBV10-3 to TRBJ2-1; maybe TRBD2 (6 bases). The length of the CDR3 is 17 residues. Germline V gene sequence: CDR1 ENHRY, CDR2 SYGVKD. Deletions cut 1 base from V and 6 bases from J, with 19 bases between. CDR3 residues: CAISELTSPKGSNEQFF. The CDR3 nucleotides read TGTGCCATCAGTGAGTTGACTAGTCCAAAGGGGTCCAATGAGCAGTTCTTC.

The rearrangement joins TRBV6-5 to TRBJ1-2; the D gene is possibly TRBD1 (5 bases). The CDR3 runs 13 residues. Per germline, CDR1 MNHEY and CDR2 SVGAGI. Trimming stripped 2 bases from V and 7 bases from J, with 11 bases between. CDR3 amino acids: CASSYGAGFGYTF. The DNA for the CDR3 is TGTGCCAGCAGTTACGGAGCAGGGTTTGGCTACACCTTC.

V is TRBV5-1 and J is TRBJ2-1, with 7 bases fitting TRBD1. The V gene's germline CDR1 is SGHRS and CDR2 YFSETQ. The CDR3 has 14 amino acids. V gave up 0 bases and J gave up 5 bases; unmatched junction bases: 2. The CDR3 nucleotides are TGCGCCAGCAGCTTGGAACAGGGGAACAATGAGCAGTTCTTC. This encodes CASSLEQGNNEQFF.

This clone was seen only a few times. This chain joins TRBV2 and TRBJ1-2; the D gene is possibly TRBD1 (5 bases). This CDR3 spans 14 amino acids. Germline loops: CDR1 SNHLY, CDR2 FYNNEI. The ends were cut back, 6 bases at V and 4 bases at J, with 15 bases in the middle. The CDR3 loop is CASRIQEEGYGYTF. CDR3 in DNA: TGTGCCAGCAGGATACAGGAGGAGGGCTATGGCTACACCTTC.

The chain joins TRBV19 to TRBJ1-5, with 8 bases matching TRBD1. The junction had 20 bases not matched to a gene; V was cut back by 5 bases and J by 5 bases. Germline assignment: CDR1 LNHDA and CDR2 SQIVND (reference sequence). The CDR3 runs 19 residues. The CDR3 sequence: CASSLLGGGQGGGYQPQHF. The CDR3 DNA reads as TGTGCCAGTAGTCTCCTCGGTGGAGGACAGGGAGGGGGATATCAGCCCCAGCATTTT.

The J gene is TRBJ1-5, the V gene TRBV6-5; 8 positions agree with TRBD1. From germline, CDR1 is MNHEY and CDR2 SVGAGI. There are 15 residues in the CDR3. J gave up 5 bases and V 6 bases, and 9 bases lay outside the gene matches. In DNA form, the CDR3 reads TGTGCCAGCAGAATAAATCAGGGGGCACATCAGCCCCAGCATTTT. Translation: CASRINQGAHQPQHF.